The 17 T cell receptor beta chains below come from one sample, sequenced in a study of blood T cell repertoires in COVID-19. Sequenced by immunoSEQ multiplex PCR; TCRdb stores in-frame clones only, minus some. The table includes some 80,000 clones, roughly 82% detected once. Sequenced sample: peripheral blood. These receptors all come from a man older than 75 with acute or convalescent COVID-19.

A few counts support this clone. The chain has TRBV9 and TRBJ2-2; TRBD1 matches at 10 bases. The CDR3 has 17 amino acids. Losses at the gene ends were 0 bases for V and 5 bases for J; bases not matched to a gene: 7. Germline CDR1 is SGDLS and CDR2 is YYNGEE. The CDR3 here is CASSVGGTGAATGELFF. CDR3 bases: TGTGCCAGCAGCGTAGGGGGGACAGGGGCCGCGACCGGGGAGCTGTTTTTT.

The rearrangement links TRBV6-6 to TRBJ2-7; 9 positions agree with TRBD1. The CDR3 is made up of 15 amino acids. Germline V CDR1 and CDR2: MNHNY, SVGAGI (reference sequence). With 0 bases clipped from V and 2 bases from J, the junction kept 2 bases outside the gene matches. CDR3 sequence reads: CASSYSRDRAYEQYF. The CDR3 DNA reads TGTGCCAGCAGTTACTCCCGGGACAGGGCCTACGAGCAGTACTTC.

The chain combines TRBV7-8 with TRBJ2-7; possibly TRBD1 for D (6 bases). V lost 3 bases to trimming and J lost 8 bases, with 8 bases between them. Germline lookup yields CDR1 SGHVS and CDR2 FQNEAQ. The CDR3 totals 11 residues. The CDR3 DNA follows: TGTGCCAGCAGCTTTAGGGGGAAGCAGTACTTC. The encoded protein is CASSFRGKQYF.

This clone was observed a single time. This chain uses TRBV11-2 with TRBJ2-1; 9 nucleotides line up with TRBD2. V lost 4 bases, J lost 4 bases, and 5 bases stayed unmatched. Germline CDR1 is SGHAT and CDR2 is FQNNGV. This CDR3 comprises 15 residues. In nucleotides, the CDR3 is TGTGCCAGCAGCTCGGGCGGGGGGGCTTACAATGAGCAGTTCTTC. This codes for CASSSGGGAYNEQFF. Looking up the rest from reference TRBV11-2 and TRBJ2-1 gives the full variable domain: EAGVAQSPRYKIIEKRQSVAFWCNPISGHATLYWYQQILGQGPKLLIQFQNNGVVDDSQLPKDRFSAERLKGVDSTLKIQPAKLEDSAVYLCASSSGGGAYNEQFFGPGTRLTVL.

The chain couples TRBV25-1 to TRBJ2-3; no firm D call. From germline, CDR1 is MGHDK and CDR2 SYGVNS. V was shortened by 4 bases and J by 4 bases, with 9 bases between the two germline ends. There are 13 residues in the CDR3. The CDR3 DNA reads as TGTGCCAGCAGTGTACCGGTCTCAGATACGCAGTATTTT. Translating it yields CASSVPVSDTQYF.

The V gene is TRBV2, the J gene TRBJ1-2; no firm D call. V lost 7 bases and J lost 4, with 22 bases in between. Germline V gene data show CDR1 as SNHLY and CDR2 as FYNNEI. This CDR3 comprises 16 residues. The chain's CDR3 is CASTEGGAGSTYGYTF. The CDR3 nucleotides read TGTGCCAGCACCGAGGGTGGTGCAGGCTCCACCTATGGCTACACCTTC.

The chain has TRBV10-3 and TRBJ1-2, with a weak D call TRBD1 (5 bases). Trimming pared 10 bases from V and 4 bases from J, leaving 16 bases between. The CDR3 has 13 amino acids. Germline V gene lookup returns CDR1 ENHRY and CDR2 SYGVKD. CDR3 bases: TGTGCCACCAAACCGGACAATCGCTATGGCTACACCTTC. The encoded protein is CATKPDNRYGYTF.

The chain uses TRBV3-1 (or the pseudogene TRBV3-2) and TRBJ1-1, with D maybe TRBD1 (6 bases). The germline V gene encodes CDR1 LGHDT and CDR2 YNNKEL (reference sequence). Between the trimmed V and J ends, which lost 4 bases and 5 bases, there was a span of 20 bases. The CDR3 has 16 residues. CDR3 loop: CASSPQTGGAGTEAFF. In nucleotides, the CDR3 is TGTGCCAGCAGCCCTCAAACCGGGGGGGCCGGTACTGAAGCTTTCTTT.

The chain recombines TRBV11-1 with TRBJ1-2, with 8 bases lining up with TRBD1. Trimming cost V 2 bases and J 7 bases; bases outside gene matches: 0. Germline V gives CDR1 SGHAT, CDR2 FQDESV (reference sequence). This CDR3 region has 12 residues. The DNA for the CDR3 is TGTGCCAGCAGCTTACAGGGGGCTGGCTACACCTTC. It encodes CASSLQGAGYTF.

This chain connects TRBV6-5 to TRBJ2-2; D not resolved. Trimming stripped 0 bases from V and 6 bases from J, with 14 bases between. This CDR3 contains 16 residues. The germline gives CDR1 MNHEY, CDR2 SVGAGI. DNA for the CDR3: TGTGCCAGCAGTTACTCGTGGCGCGACAAACCCGGGGAGCTGTTTTTT. Its protein product is CASSYSWRDKPGELFF.

V usage is TRBV2 and J usage is TRBJ1-2; D is possibly TRBD1 (5 bases). CDR3 length equals 13 residues. The V end lost 4 bases, the J end lost 1 base, and 7 bases lay between the germline ends. Germline V CDR1 and CDR2: SNHLY, FYNNEI. Here the CDR3 reads CASSGGVNYGYTF. In DNA form, the CDR3 reads TGTGCCAGCAGTGGGGGCGTTAACTATGGCTACACCTTC.

The chain has TRBV7-9 and TRBJ1-4, with no clear D. This CDR3 is built from 15 residues. In germline, CDR1 is SEHNR, CDR2 FQNEAQ (reference sequence). With 1 base removed from V and 3 bases from J, the gap between germline ends came to 9 bases. The CDR3 protein is CASSLGAISNEKLFF. The CDR3 DNA follows: TGTGCCAGCAGCTTAGGGGCAATCTCTAATGAAAAACTGTTTTTT.

In nucleotides, the CDR3 is TGTGCCAGCAGCCAGGGACAGTTTAATGAAAAACTGTTTTTT. Translation: CASSQGQFNEKLFF. The rearrangement links TRBV7-9 to TRBJ1-4, with 7 bases matching TRBD1. V lost 5 bases, J lost 4 bases, and 4 bases stayed unmatched. The CDR3 loop spans 14 amino acids. Germline CDR1 and CDR2: SEHNR and FQNEAQ (reference sequence). Drawing the rest from reference TRBV7-9 and TRBJ1-4, the complete variable domain is DTGVSQNPRHKITKRGQNVTFRCDPISEHNRLYWYRQTLGQGPEFLTYFQNEAQLEKSRLLSDRFSAERPKGSFSTLEIQRTEQGDSAMYLCASSQGQFNEKLFFGSGTQLSVL.

This chain connects TRBV27 to TRBJ1-4; D not certain. Trimming removed 3 bases from V and 3 bases from J, with 8 bases in between. The CDR3 contains 14 residues. Per germline, CDR1 MNHEY and CDR2 SMNVEV (reference sequence). The CDR3 spells CASSFGLPNEKLFF. Written as DNA, the CDR3 is TGTGCCAGCAGTTTCGGACTGCCTAATGAAAAACTGTTTTTT.

This rearrangement joins TRBV2 to TRBJ1-1, with 8 bases lining up with TRBD1. J gave up 3 bases and V 7 bases, and 4 bases lay outside the gene matches. The germline V gene has CDR1 SNHLY and CDR2 FYNNEI. This CDR3 contains 13 residues. The CDR3 reads CASKKDRDTEAFF. CDR3 sequence (DNA): TGTGCCAGCAAGAAGGACAGGGACACTGAAGCTTTCTTT.

The rearrangement joins TRBV6-5 to TRBJ2-3; possibly TRBD2 for D (6 bases). The CDR3 covers 14 residues. CDR1 is MNHEY and CDR2 is SVGAGI in the germline V gene. The V and J ends lost 7 bases and 1 base respectively, with 12 bases between them. The chain's CDR3 is CASNRELGTDTQYF. The CDR3 DNA reads as TGTGCCAGCAACCGGGAGCTGGGCACAGATACGCAGTATTTT.

V gene TRBV24-1 combines with J gene TRBJ2-3; 12 positions agree with TRBD1. Germline CDR1 and CDR2: KGHDR and SFDVKD. V dropped 3 bases and J dropped 1; count of bases not matched to a gene: 4. CDR3 length: 17 residues. CDR3 DNA: TGTGCCACCAGTGATCCCGGGACAGGGGGCGGCACAGATACGCAGTATTTT. It specifies CATSDPGTGGGTDTQYF.